The 32 T cell receptor beta chains presented below share a single source sample, sequenced in a study of cytomegalovirus exposure and HLA in healthy donors. The PCR made use of 60 Vbeta and 13 Jbeta primers. The data were produced by immunoSEQ multiplex PCR, yet TCRdb's version contains in-frame clones alone and is incomplete. The sample lists under 200,000 clones, about two thirds occurring once. The source material was PBMCs. Every receptor here comes from a woman in her thirties in good health and CMV-seronegative.

This clone was counted between two and nine times. The J gene is TRBJ1-1, the V gene TRBV28; D is undetermined. The CDR3 is made up of 12 amino acids. The germline gives CDR1 MDHEN, CDR2 SYDVKM. V shed 5 bases and J shed 3 bases, with 7 bases lying between them. CDR3 region: CASSPGYTEAFF. The CDR3 coding sequence is TGTGCCAGCAGTCCCGGTTACACTGAAGCTTTCTTT.

This chain connects TRBV6-1 to TRBJ1-2; 7 bases align to TRBD1. Germline loops: CDR1 MNHNS, CDR2 SASEGT. Germline trimming cut 2 bases from V and 5 bases from J; bases unmatched to any gene: 11. The CDR3 covers 16 residues. The CDR3 sequence is CASSESVGRGLYGYTF. The CDR3 coding sequence is TGTGCCAGCAGTGAAAGCGTGGGAAGGGGGCTATATGGCTACACCTTC.

The J gene is TRBJ2-2, the V gene TRBV6-6; D is uncertain. The germline gives CDR1 MNHNY, CDR2 SVGAGI (reference sequence). The CDR3 runs to 16 residues. With 2 bases removed from V and 0 bases from J, the gap between germline ends came to 10 bases. CDR3 amino acids: CASSYIDTANTGELFF. The CDR3 region has the DNA TGTGCCAGCAGTTACATCGACACTGCGAACACCGGGGAGCTGTTTTTT.

V usage is TRBV29-1 and J usage is TRBJ1-2; 9 bases line up with TRBD1. The CDR3 runs 15 residues. Germline-derived CDR1 and CDR2 are SQVTM and ANQGSEA. J gave up 4 bases and V 4 bases, and 10 bases lay outside the gene matches. CDR3 region: CSVVGTGFIVYGYTF. The CDR3 nucleotides read TGCAGCGTTGTTGGGACAGGGTTCATTGTCTATGGCTACACCTTC.

The genes are TRBV4-1 and TRBJ2-1; 7 nucleotides match TRBD1. V lost 0 bases and J lost 4; bases outside the gene matches: 3. The CDR3 length is 15 residues. Germline V CDR1 and CDR2: MGHRA, YSYEKL. Here the CDR3 reads CASSQERGPYNEQFF. CDR3 in DNA: TGCGCCAGCAGCCAAGAAAGGGGGCCATACAATGAGCAGTTCTTC.

V gene TRBV7-8 combines with J gene TRBJ2-5, with 14 bases fitting TRBD2. There are 17 residues in the CDR3. Germline-derived CDR1 and CDR2 are SGHVS and FQNEAQ. V was clipped by 4 bases and J by 4 bases; unmatched bases: 8. The CDR3 region has the DNA TGTGCCAGCAGCTCCAAAAGACTAGCGGGAGGGCCAGAGACCCAGTACTTC. It yields the protein CASSSKRLAGGPETQYF.

The rearrangement joins TRBV5-1 to TRBJ2-3; 11 nucleotides align to TRBD2. Germline lookup yields CDR1 SGHRS and CDR2 YFSETQ. The CDR3 covers 15 residues. V trimming: 3 bases; J trimming: 1 base; junction bases outside the gene matches: 1. DNA of the CDR3: TGCGCCAGCAGCTATAGCGGGGGGGGCACAGATACGCAGTATTTT. This translates into CASSYSGGGTDTQYF.

The CDR3 loop is CASKITGGQQPQHF. The DNA of the CDR3 is TGTGCCAGCAAAATTACAGGGGGCCAACAGCCCCAGCATTTT. The rearrangement links TRBV28 to TRBJ1-5; 9 nucleotides agree with TRBD1. CDR3 length: 14 residues. The V gene's germline CDR1 is MDHEN and CDR2 SYDVKM. The V and J ends lost 7 bases and 7 bases, in that order; junction bases with no gene match: 8.

This chain uses TRBV27 with TRBJ1-5; 7 bases agree with TRBD1. Trimming cost V 2 bases and J 6 bases; bases outside gene matches: 7. The CDR3 length is 15 residues. Germline lookup yields CDR1 MNHEY and CDR2 SMNVEV (reference sequence). The CDR3 spells CASSLGAGGVQPQHF. For the CDR3, the DNA is TGTGCCAGCAGTTTAGGGGCAGGGGGAGTTCAGCCCCAGCATTTT.

This sequence joins TRBV5-1 and TRBJ2-1, with D maybe TRBD2 (6 bases). The CDR3 is 15 amino acids. Germline V lookup: CDR1 SGHRS, CDR2 YFSETQ. V lost 1 base and J lost 4, with 12 bases in between. Here the CDR3 reads CASSLTGEMYNEQFF. The CDR3 DNA follows: TGCGCCAGCAGCTTGACGGGAGAAATGTACAATGAGCAGTTCTTC.

This rearrangement joins TRBV6-5 to TRBJ2-7; D is undetermined. The CDR3 has 14 amino acids. V lost 3 bases and J lost 2, with 11 bases in between. CDR1 and CDR2 (germline): MNHEY, SVGAGI. In DNA form, the CDR3 reads TGTGCCAGCAGTTATAATGGTATAGCCTACGAGCAGTACTTC. Translated, it gives CASSYNGIAYEQYF.

V and J are TRBV5-1 and TRBJ1-1; 12 bases match TRBD1. This CDR3 comprises 15 residues. Germline lookup yields CDR1 SGHRS and CDR2 YFSETQ. The J segment lost 9 bases and the V segment lost 0 bases, leaving 6 bases of the junction unmatched. The CDR3 loop is CASSLGAGDRGQAFF. CDR3 bases: TGCGCCAGCAGCTTGGGGGCCGGGGACAGGGGGCAAGCTTTCTTT.

The gene calls are TRBV5-1 and TRBJ2-1; D is perhaps TRBD1 (5 bases). The CDR3 runs to 13 residues. Trimming removed 7 bases at V and 6 bases at J, with 14 bases between. Germline V gene data show CDR1 as SGHRS and CDR2 as YFSETQ. CDR3 sequence reads: CASSAQGINEQFF. For the CDR3, the DNA is TGCGCCAGCTCTGCGCAGGGTATCAATGAGCAGTTCTTC.

V gene TRBV6-1 combines with J gene TRBJ1-5; D unresolved. Germline CDR1 is MNHNS and CDR2 is SASEGT. V lost 3 bases to trimming and J lost 4 bases, with 7 bases between them. CDR3 size: 13 residues. The CDR3 DNA reads as TGTGCCAGCAGTGACCTTAGTAATCAGCCCCAGCATTTT. Translated: CASSDLSNQPQHF.

V usage is TRBV4-1 and J usage is TRBJ2-4; TRBD1 might be the D (5 bases). The CDR3 consists of 14 residues. The V end was cut by 4 bases, the J end by 8 bases, with 15 bases between. Germline V gene lookup returns CDR1 MGHRA and CDR2 YSYEKL. CDR3 bases: TGCGCCAGCAGCCCGAGACAGTTTGAAGACATTCAGTACTTC. This sequence encodes CASSPRQFEDIQYF.

The chain combines TRBV25-1 with TRBJ2-5, with 9 bases fitting TRBD1. J gave up 9 bases and V 4 bases, and 9 bases lay outside the gene matches. The germline gives CDR1 MGHDK, CDR2 SYGVNS. This CDR3 is 14 amino acids long. The CDR3 sequence is CASSVTGGRRAQYF. The CDR3 DNA follows: TGTGCCAGCAGTGTCACAGGGGGCCGTCGGGCCCAGTACTTC. Combining the CDR3 with reference TRBV25-1 and TRBJ2-5 gives the whole variable domain EADIYQTPRYLVIGTGKKITLECSQTMGHDKMYWYQQDPGMELHLIHYSYGVNSTEKGDLSSESTVSRIRTEHFPLTLESARPSHTSQYLCASSVTGGRRAQYFGPGTRLLVL.

The V gene is TRBV5-4, the J gene TRBJ2-1; D uncertain. Germline assignment: CDR1 SGHNT and CDR2 YYREEE (reference sequence). CDR3 length: 13 residues. V lost 0 bases and J lost 9, with 10 bases in between. The CDR3 loop reads CASSLVWSGEQFF. The CDR3 nucleotides read TGTGCCAGCAGCTTGGTTTGGTCAGGTGAGCAGTTCTTC.

This chain connects TRBV4-3 to TRBJ1-3; 11 positions agree with TRBD1. Per germline, CDR1 LGHNA and CDR2 YSLEER. The CDR3 has 15 residues. Trimming at V came to 4 bases and at J to 5 bases, leaving 4 bases not matched to a gene. CDR3 sequence reads: CASSPRDRGRNTIYF. The CDR3 coding sequence is TGCGCCAGCAGCCCGCGGGACAGGGGGAGAAACACCATATATTTT.

The genes are TRBV19 and TRBJ2-3; 7 bases agree with TRBD2. Germline assignment: CDR1 LNHDA and CDR2 SQIVND (reference sequence). The J segment lost 2 bases and the V segment lost 3 bases, leaving 2 bases of the junction unmatched. The CDR3 totals 14 residues. The CDR3 nucleotides are TGTGCCAGTAGTATGGGGGGGAACACAGATACGCAGTATTTT. It is translated as CASSMGGNTDTQYF. Full variable domain (missing parts from reference TRBV19 and TRBJ2-3): DGGITQSPKYLFRKEGQNVTLSCEQNLNHDAMYWYRQDPGQGLRLIYYSQIVNDFQKGDIAEGYSVSREKKESFPLTVTSAQKNPTAFYLCASSMGGNTDTQYFGPGTRLTVL.

A single count supports this clone. This chain joins TRBV7-8 and TRBJ2-5; D not certain. Deletions cut 3 bases from V and 4 bases from J, with 6 bases between. The germline CDR1 and CDR2 sequences are SGHVS and FQNEAQ. This CDR3 spans 12 amino acids. The CDR3 nucleotides read TGTGCCAGCAGCTTCAGTGGAGAGACCCAGTACTTC. Its protein product is CASSFSGETQYF.

J is TRBJ2-7 and V is TRBV7-9; D gene uncertain. Per germline, CDR1 SEHNR and CDR2 FQNEAQ (reference sequence). CDR3 size: 12 residues. Trimming pared 1 base from V and 2 bases from J, leaving 3 bases between. The CDR3 sequence: CASSLGAYEQYF. DNA for the CDR3: TGTGCCAGCAGCTTAGGAGCCTACGAGCAGTACTTC.

V usage is TRBV19 and J usage is TRBJ1-2; no clear D gene. The CDR3 runs to 11 residues. Germline CDR1 reads LNHDA; CDR2 reads SQIVND (reference sequence). V was trimmed by 8 bases and J by 3 bases, leaving 7 bases between them. The CDR3 coding sequence is TGTGCCAGTTGGGCAGACTATGGCTACACCTTC. Its translation is CASWADYGYTF.

The gene calls are TRBV9 and TRBJ2-6; D perhaps matches TRBD2 (6 bases). The CDR3 spans 16 residues. Germline CDR1 and CDR2: SGDLS and YYNGEE. V dropped 4 bases and J dropped 6 bases, with 17 bases sitting between them. The CDR3, as DNA: TGTGCCAGCAGCCCCAGATGGGGGACTGAGGCCAACGTCCTGACTTTC. Translation gives CASSPRWGTEANVLTF.

The table lists this clone with a count of one. The rearrangement links TRBV7-6 to TRBJ2-1; no clear D gene. The germline V gene encodes CDR1 SGHVS and CDR2 FNYEAQ. The CDR3 loop spans 13 amino acids. V lost 8 bases and J lost 4, with 12 bases in between. The CDR3 DNA reads TGTGCCAGCGCGCAATTGCCTTACAATGAGCAGTTCTTC. The encoded protein is CASAQLPYNEQFF. Complete variable domain (other parts from reference TRBV7-6 and TRBJ2-1): GAGVSQSPRYKVTKRGQDVALRCDPISGHVSLYWYRQALGQGPEFLTYFNYEAQQDKSGLPNDRFSAERPEGSISTLTIQRTEQRDSAMYRCASAQLPYNEQFFGPGTRLTVL.

This clone was picked up a small number of times. The chain employs TRBV5-1 and TRBJ2-6, with D perhaps matching TRBD1 (6 bases). Trimming shortened V by 3 bases and J by 0 bases, and 7 bases separated the two germline ends. The CDR3 spans 15 residues. CDR1 and CDR2 (germline): SGHRS, YFSETQ. The CDR3 region has the DNA TGCGCCAGCAGCTCGGACAGCTCTGGGGCCAACGTCCTGACTTTC. Amino acid sequence: CASSSDSSGANVLTF. Full variable domain (outside the CDR3, taken from reference TRBV5-1 and TRBJ2-6): KAGVTQTPRYLIKTRGQQVTLSCSPISGHRSVSWYQQTPGQGLQFLFEYFSETQRNKGNFPGRFSGRQFSNSRSEMNVSTLELGDSALYLCASSSDSSGANVLTFGAGSRLTVL.

This chain connects TRBV4-1 to TRBJ2-3, with D maybe TRBD2 (6 bases). The CDR3 sequence is 19 residues long. Germline CDR1 reads MGHRA; CDR2 reads YSYEKL. The V end lost 0 bases, the J end lost 5 bases, and 24 bases lay between the germline ends. CDR3 protein: CASSQDNSLDYGVLDTQYF. The CDR3 DNA reads TGCGCCAGCAGCCAAGATAATAGTTTGGACTACGGTGTTCTAGATACGCAGTATTTT.

The V call is TRBV7-9, the J call TRBJ2-1; 13 bases are a match to TRBD2. Germline V gene sequence: CDR1 SEHNR, CDR2 FQNEAQ (reference sequence). The V gene end was trimmed by 6 bases and the J gene end by 3 bases; junction bases not matched to a gene: 2. This CDR3 has 15 amino acids. The CDR3 sequence: CASSWTSGGYNEQFF. The CDR3 DNA is TGTGCCAGCAGTTGGACTAGCGGGGGCTACAATGAGCAGTTCTTC.

CDR3 in DNA: TGCGCCAGCAGACTGGGCCCTAACCCCTCCTACGAGCAGTACTTC. It encodes CASRLGPNPSYEQYF. V usage is TRBV5-1 and J usage is TRBJ2-7; D is uncertain. V lost 5 bases and J lost 0, with 15 bases in between. Germline CDR1 reads SGHRS; CDR2 reads YFSETQ. The length of the CDR3 is 15 residues.

In the case of this clone: One end of the junction does not line up with germline, which may come from a read error. This chain links TRBV30 with TRBJ2-1; 11 bases match TRBD2. CDR1 is GTSNPN and CDR2 is SVGIG in the germline V gene (reference sequence). CDR3 length equals 13 residues. This CDR3 reads CARSTSGSNEQFF. CDR3 DNA: TGTGCCCGGAGTACTAGCGGGAGTAATGAGCAGTTCTTC. The variable domain in full, completed from reference TRBV30 and TRBJ2-1, reads SQTIHQWPATLVQPVGSPLSLECTVEGTSNPNLYWYRQAAGRGLQLLFYSVGIGQISSEVPQNLSASRPQDRQFILSSKKLLLSDSGFYLCARSTSGSNEQFFGPGTRLTVL.

The chain carries TRBV9 and TRBJ1-1; tentative D call: TRBD1 (5 bases). Germline CDR1 SGDLS, CDR2 YYNGEE. This CDR3 is 13 amino acids long. The V gene lost 4 bases and the J gene lost 5 bases, with 12 bases spanning the gap. CDR3 in DNA: TGTGCCAGCAGCCCCGGGGGGGGAACTGAAGCTTTCTTT. It is translated as CASSPGGGTEAFF. Looking up the rest from reference TRBV9 and TRBJ1-1 gives the full variable domain: DSGVTQTPKHLITATGQRVTLRCSPRSGDLSVYWYQQSLDQGLQFLIQYYNGEERAKGNILERFSAQQFPDLHSELNLSSLELGDSALYFCASSPGGGTEAFFGQGTRLTVV.

The chain is built from TRBV29-1 and TRBJ2-7; 8 bases line up with TRBD2. The CDR3 contains 13 residues. CDR1 and CDR2 from the germline V gene are SQVTM and ANQGSEA. Losses at the gene ends were 3 bases for V and 3 bases for J; bases not matched to a gene: 4. The CDR3 reads CSVDSGGLYEQYF. The CDR3 nucleotides read TGCAGCGTTGACTCGGGAGGGCTCTACGAGCAGTACTTC.

DNA of the CDR3: TGCGCCAGCAGCCCGGGGGGGCGGTACAATGAGCAGTTCTTC. Translation gives CASSPGGRYNEQFF. The chain couples TRBV5-1 to TRBJ2-1; 8 positions match TRBD2. Germline V lookup: CDR1 SGHRS, CDR2 YFSETQ. V shed 4 bases and J 4 bases; nucleotides not matched to a gene: 4. The CDR3 is 14 residues long.